This T cell receptor beta chain derives from a study of blood T cell repertoires in COVID-19. The CDR3 extends over 16 amino acids. CDR1 and CDR2 from the germline V gene are LGHDT and YNNKEL (reference sequence). V lost 4 bases to trimming and J lost 6 bases; unmatched junction nucleotides: 12. Here immunoSEQ multiplex PCR was the method, and the copy in TCRdb shows in-frame clones only, minus some. The sample shows around 300,000 clones, approximately 91% of them seen only once. Material: PBMCs or T cells enriched from blood (not recorded which). The TCR sequence derives from a woman aged 40 to 50 who had recovered from COVID-19. J is TRBJ2-3 and V is TRBV3-1 (or the pseudogene TRBV3-2); 8 bases line up with TRBD2. CDR3 in amino acids: CASSLRTSTAPDTQYF. The CDR3 DNA follows: TGTGCCAGCAGCCTTAGGACTAGCACTGCCCCGGATACGCAGTATTTT.